This T cell receptor (beta chain) was observed in a study of cytomegalovirus exposure and HLA in healthy donors. Turning to this clone: Its antigen is not known.

CDR3 length: 14 residues. With 3 bases removed from V and 9 bases from J, the gap between germline ends came to 12 bases. Looked up from germline, CDR1 is LNHDA and CDR2 is SQIVND (reference sequence). Study-wide points: Earlier analysis yielded a pattern in which most TCR beta V segments were productive about 87% or about 30% of the time. Despite most TCR sequences being rare, some public TCRs occurred in many donors.

The PCR used 60 Vbeta and 13 Jbeta primers. Sequencing was performed with immunoSEQ multiplex PCR; in TCRdb, only in-frame clones are kept and a portion is missing. The sample consists of fewer than 100,000 clones, under 85% of them appearing once. The sequenced sample consisted of PBMCs. This clonotype was obtained from a middle-aged man in good health and CMV-seronegative. The chain is built from TRBV19 and TRBJ1-6; D might be TRBD1 (6 bases). This chain's CDR3 is CASSIRGEGSPLHF. The CDR3 region has the DNA TGTGCCAGTAGTATCAGGGGTGAAGGTTCACCCCTCCACTTT.